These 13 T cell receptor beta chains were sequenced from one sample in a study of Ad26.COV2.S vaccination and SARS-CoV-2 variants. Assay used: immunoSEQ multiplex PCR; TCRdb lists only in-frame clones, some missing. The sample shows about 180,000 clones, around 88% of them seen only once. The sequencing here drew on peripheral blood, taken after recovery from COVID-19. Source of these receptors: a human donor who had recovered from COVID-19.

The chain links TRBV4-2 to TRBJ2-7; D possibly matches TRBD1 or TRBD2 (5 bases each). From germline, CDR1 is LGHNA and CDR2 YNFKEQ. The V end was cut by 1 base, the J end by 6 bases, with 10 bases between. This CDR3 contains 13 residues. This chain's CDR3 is CASSQGGTGEQYF. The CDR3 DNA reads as TGTGCCAGCAGCCAAGGGGGGACGGGCGAGCAGTACTTC.

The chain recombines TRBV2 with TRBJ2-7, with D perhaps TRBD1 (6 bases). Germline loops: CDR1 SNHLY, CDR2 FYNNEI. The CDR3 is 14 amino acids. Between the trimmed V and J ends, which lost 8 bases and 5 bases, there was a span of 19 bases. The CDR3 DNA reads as TGTGCCAGCGCAAAAAAGCAGGGGCCCCACGAGCAGTACTTC. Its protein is CASAKKQGPHEQYF.

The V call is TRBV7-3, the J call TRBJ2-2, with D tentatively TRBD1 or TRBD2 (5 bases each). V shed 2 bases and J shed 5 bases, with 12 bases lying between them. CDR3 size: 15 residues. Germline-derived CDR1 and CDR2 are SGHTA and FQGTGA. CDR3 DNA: TGTGCCAGCAGCTTAGAGGGGCAGAAGACCGGGGAGCTGTTTTTT. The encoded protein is CASSLEGQKTGELFF.

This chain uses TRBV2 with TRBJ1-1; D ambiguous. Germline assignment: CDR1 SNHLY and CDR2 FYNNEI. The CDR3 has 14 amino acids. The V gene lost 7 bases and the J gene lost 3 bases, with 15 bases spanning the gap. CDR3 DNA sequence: TGTGCCAGCAAGGCAGACCCGAAATACACTGAAGCTTTCTTT. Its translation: CASKADPKYTEAFF.

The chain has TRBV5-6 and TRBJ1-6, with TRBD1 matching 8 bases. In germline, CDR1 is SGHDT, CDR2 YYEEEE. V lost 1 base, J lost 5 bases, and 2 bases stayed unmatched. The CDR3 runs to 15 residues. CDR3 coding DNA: TGTGCCAGCAGCTTGCCAGGGGGCCATAATTCACCCCTCCACTTT. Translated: CASSLPGGHNSPLHF.

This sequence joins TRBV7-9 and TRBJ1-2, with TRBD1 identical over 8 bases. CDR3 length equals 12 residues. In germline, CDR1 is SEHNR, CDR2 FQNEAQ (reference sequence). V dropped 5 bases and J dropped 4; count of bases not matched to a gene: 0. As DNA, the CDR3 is TGTGCCAGCAGCGACAGGGGCTATGGCTACACCTTC. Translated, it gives CASSDRGYGYTF.

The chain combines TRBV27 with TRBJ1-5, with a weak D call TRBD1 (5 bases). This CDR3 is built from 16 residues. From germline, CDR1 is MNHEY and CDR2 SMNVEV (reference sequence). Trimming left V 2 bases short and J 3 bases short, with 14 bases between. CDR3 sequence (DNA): TGTGCCAGCAGTTTAAATGGGGGGTCGGCCAATCAGCCCCAGCATTTT. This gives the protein CASSLNGGSANQPQHF.

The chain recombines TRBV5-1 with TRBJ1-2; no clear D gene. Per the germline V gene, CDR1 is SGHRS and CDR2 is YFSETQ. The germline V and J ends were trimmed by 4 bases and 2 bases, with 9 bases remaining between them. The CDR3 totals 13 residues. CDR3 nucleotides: TGCGCCAGCAGCGAACAACCAAACTATGGCTACACCTTC. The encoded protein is CASSEQPNYGYTF.

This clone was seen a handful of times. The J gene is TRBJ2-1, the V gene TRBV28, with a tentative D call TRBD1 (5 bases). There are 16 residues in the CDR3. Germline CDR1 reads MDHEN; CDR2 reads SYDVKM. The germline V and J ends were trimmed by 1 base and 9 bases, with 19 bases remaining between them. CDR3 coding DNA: TGTGCCAGCAGTTTATTTGGCAGGGTTTTAGTACGTGAGCAGTTCTTC. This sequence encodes CASSLFGRVLVREQFF. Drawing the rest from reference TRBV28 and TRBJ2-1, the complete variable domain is DVKVTQSSRYLVKRTGEKVFLECVQDMDHENMFWYRQDPGLGLRLIYFSYDVKMKEKGDIPEGYSVSREKKERFSLILESASTNQTSMYLCASSLFGRVLVREQFFGPGTRLTVL.

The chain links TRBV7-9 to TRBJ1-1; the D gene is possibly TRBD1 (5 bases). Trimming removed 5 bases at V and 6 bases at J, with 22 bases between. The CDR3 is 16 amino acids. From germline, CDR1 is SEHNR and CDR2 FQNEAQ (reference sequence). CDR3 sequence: CASSHASTLGGPEAFF. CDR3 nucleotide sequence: TGTGCCAGCAGCCATGCCTCGACCTTGGGGGGACCTGAAGCTTTCTTT.

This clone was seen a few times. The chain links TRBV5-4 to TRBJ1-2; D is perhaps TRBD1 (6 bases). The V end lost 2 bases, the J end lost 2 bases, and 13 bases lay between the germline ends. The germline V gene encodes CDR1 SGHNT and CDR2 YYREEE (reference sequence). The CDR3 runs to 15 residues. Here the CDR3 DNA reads TGTGCCAGCAGCTTAATGGACAGCTTCAACTATGGCTACACCTTC. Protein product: CASSLMDSFNYGYTF.

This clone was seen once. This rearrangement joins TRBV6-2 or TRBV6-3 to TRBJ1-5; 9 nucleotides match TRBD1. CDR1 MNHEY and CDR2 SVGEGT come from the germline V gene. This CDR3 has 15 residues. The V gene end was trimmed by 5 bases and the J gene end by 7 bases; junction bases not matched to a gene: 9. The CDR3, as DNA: TGTGCCAGCAGTAAACCGGGACAGGGACGACAGCCCCAGCATTTT. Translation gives CASSKPGQGRQPQHF.

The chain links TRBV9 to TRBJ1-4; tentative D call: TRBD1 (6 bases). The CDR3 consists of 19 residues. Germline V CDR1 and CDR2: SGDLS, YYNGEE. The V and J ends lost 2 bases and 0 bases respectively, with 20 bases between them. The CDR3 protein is CASSVGRGGITATNEKLFF. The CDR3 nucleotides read TGTGCCAGCAGCGTCGGGAGAGGGGGTATTACCGCAACTAATGAAAAACTGTTTTTT.